One sample yielded the 8 T cell receptor beta chains listed below, sequenced in a study of T cell changes during pregnancy in multiple sclerosis. Only in-frame clones appear in the TCRdb table, and some are missing; sequencing was by immunoSEQ multiplex PCR. In the table there are some 27,000 clones, roughly 89% of which are singletons. Source: CD8+ T cells from peripheral blood mononuclear cells, taken before pregnancy. The receptors originated from a female donor with multiple sclerosis, enrolled in a pregnancy study.

V gene TRBV5-6 combines with J gene TRBJ2-7, with D possibly TRBD1 on 6 matching bases. CDR1 SGHDT and CDR2 YYEEEE come from the germline V gene. The V end was cut by 6 bases, the J end by 6 bases, with 16 bases between. The CDR3 covers 13 residues. CDR3 amino acids: CASTQETGGEQYF. CDR3 coding DNA: TGTGCCAGCACCCAGGAGACAGGAGGCGAGCAGTACTTC.

This rearrangement joins TRBV2 to TRBJ1-2; D may be TRBD1 (6 bases). The CDR3 extends over 14 amino acids. Trimming removed 7 bases at V and 7 bases at J, with 19 bases between. Germline assignment: CDR1 SNHLY and CDR2 FYNNEI. The CDR3 region is CASTPAGVWVGYTF. In DNA form, the CDR3 reads TGTGCCAGCACCCCGGCAGGGGTATGGGTTGGCTACACCTTC.

The CDR3 region has the DNA TGTGCCAGCAGTTTGTCCAGGGGTCCCCTCACCTACGAGCAGTACTTC. Residues: CASSLSRGPLTYEQYF. This chain uses TRBV27 with TRBJ2-7; D is perhaps TRBD1 (6 bases). The V and J ends lost 3 bases and 2 bases respectively, with 17 bases between them. This CDR3 has 16 amino acids. CDR1 is MNHEY, CDR2 SMNVEV, per germline (reference sequence).

The chain is built from TRBV28 and TRBJ1-2; a possible D gene is TRBD1 (5 bases). The V gene's germline CDR1 is MDHEN and CDR2 SYDVKM. Trimming removed 1 base from V and 8 bases from J, with 20 bases in between. The CDR3 has 16 residues. The CDR3 nucleotides are TGTGCCAGCAGTTTATTTGGTAGGAGGGGCGCGAGGGGCTACACCTTC. It translates to CASSLFGRRGARGYTF.

The rearrangement links TRBV27 to TRBJ1-1; no definite D call. With 5 bases removed from V and 6 bases from J, the gap between germline ends came to 13 bases. This CDR3 spans 13 amino acids. The germline V gene has CDR1 MNHEY and CDR2 SMNVEV (reference sequence). The CDR3 loop is CASSRGALSEAFF. The DNA for the CDR3 is TGTGCCAGCAGTCGAGGAGCCCTGTCTGAAGCTTTCTTT.

In this sample, this clone turned up a few times. The chain is built from TRBV2 and TRBJ1-3; 9 bases line up with TRBD1. Germline loops: CDR1 SNHLY, CDR2 FYNNEI. The CDR3 sequence is 14 residues long. The J segment lost 10 bases and the V segment lost 6 bases, leaving 10 bases of the junction unmatched. The CDR3 loop is CASSGDRDLNTIYF. The CDR3, as DNA: TGTGCCAGCAGCGGGGACAGGGATCTCAATACCATATATTTT.

The chain joins TRBV11-2 to TRBJ2-7; 7 bases are a match to TRBD2. This CDR3 contains 15 residues. V gave up 1 base and J gave up 3 bases; unmatched junction bases: 6. The germline V gene has CDR1 SGHAT and CDR2 FQNNGV. CDR3 protein: CASSLGGGRGYEQYF. Written as DNA, the CDR3 is TGTGCCAGCAGCTTAGGGGGGGGAAGGGGCTACGAGCAGTACTTC.

The V call is TRBV9, the J call TRBJ1-1; D unclear. This CDR3 is built from 15 residues. CDR1 is SGDLS, CDR2 YYNGEE, per germline. Deletions cut 2 bases from V and 7 bases from J, with 18 bases between. CDR3 amino acids: CASSVTDQVAHEAFF. In DNA form, the CDR3 reads TGTGCCAGCAGCGTTACCGACCAGGTGGCCCATGAAGCTTTCTTT. Drawing the rest from reference TRBV9 and TRBJ1-1, the complete variable domain is DSGVTQTPKHLITATGQRVTLRCSPRSGDLSVYWYQQSLDQGLQFLIQYYNGEERAKGNILERFSAQQFPDLHSELNLSSLELGDSALYFCASSVTDQVAHEAFFGQGTRLTVV.